These T cell receptor beta chains were read from a single sample in a study of blood T cells in healthy people across ages. TCRdb passed the 5' RACE reads through MiXCR, listing each CDR3 protein once. The sample contains some 1,800,000 distinct CDR3 sequences, about 39% of which appear only once. Sequencing was done on a sample of blood. The receptors originated from a human donor in good health. CDR3s include the opening cysteine and the closing phenylalanine or tryptophan. The D gene is left open where the match is weak. Only part of the rows carry a size: once, few, many, or a class if the clone is expanded.

D gene	V gene	CDR3 length	J gene	clone size	CDR3 DNA	CDR3 protein
TRBD2	TRBV7-2	16	TRBJ2-3	few	TGTGCCAGCAGCATCGGGACTATTTCTAGCACAGATACGCAGTATTTT	CASSIGTISSTDTQYF
TRBD1	TRBV4-3	16	TRBJ2-1	-	TGCGCCAGCAGCCAAGATCTTACAGGGGGGAGAGATGAGCAGTTCTTC	CASSQDLTGGRDEQFF
TRBD1	TRBV7-9	14	TRBJ1-4	-	TGTGCCAGCAGCCGGGACAGCTATCGGGAAAAACTGTTTTTT	CASSRDSYREKLFF
-	TRBV20-1	14	TRBJ1-5	-	TGCAGTGCTAGCAGGGGAGGCGGCAATCAGCCCCAGCATTTT	CSASRGGGNQPQHF
-	TRBV12-3/TRBV12-4	16	TRBJ1-2	-	TGTGCCAGCAGTTTAGCGCTTCACAGGGTGGCAGGTGGCTACACCTTC	CASSLALHRVAGGYTF
TRBD1	TRBV12-3/TRBV12-4	14	TRBJ2-7	-	TGTGCCAGCGGCCTGGGACAGGGGGCCAACGAGCAGTACTTC	CASGLGQGANEQYF
-	TRBV6-6	15	TRBJ2-6	-	TGTGCCAGCAGACAGAGGGCCTCTGGGGCCAACGTCCTGACTTTC	CASRQRASGANVLTF
-	TRBV12-3/TRBV12-4	14	TRBJ2-1	few	TGTGCCAGCAGTTTAGTGCTGGTATACAATGAGCAGTTCTTC	CASSLVLVYNEQFF
TRBD1	TRBV6-5	16	TRBJ2-3	-	TGTGCCAGCAGTTACCGGTACAGGGGGCGAACAGATACGCAGTATTTT	CASSYRYRGRTDTQYF
-	TRBV11-2	13	TRBJ1-6	-	TGTGCCAGCAGCCGGGTTCTTGATTCACCCCTCCACTTT	CASSRVLDSPLHF
-	TRBV30	13	TRBJ1-5	-	TGTGCCTGGAGTGACCGCTGGGATCAGCCCCAGCATTTT	CAWSDRWDQPQHF
TRBD1	TRBV20-1	13	TRBJ1-2	-	TGCAGTGCCGAAAGACAGGGGGCCTATGGCTACACCTTC	CSAERQGAYGYTF
-	TRBV6-5	12	TRBJ1-2	-	TGTGCCAGCAGTTACTCTCCCCTTGGCTACACCTTC	CASSYSPLGYTF
-	TRBV4-3	14	TRBJ1-1	-	TGCGCCAGCAGCCATTACACAGGGAACACTGAAGCTTTCTTT	CASSHYTGNTEAFF
-	TRBV5-1	16	TRBJ2-5	few	TGCGCCAGCAGCTTAGGTTTCGGCACGTACCAAGAGACCCAGTACTTC	CASSLGFGTYQETQYF
TRBD2	TRBV10-3	15	TRBJ2-5	-	TGTGCCATCAGTGAAGGAGCGGGGGGGCTTGAGACCCAGTACTTC	CAISEGAGGLETQYF
TRBD1	TRBV7-2	13	TRBJ2-1	few	TGTGCCAGCAGCTTGACAGGGGCGCCACTCATGTTCTTC	CASSLTGAPLMFF
TRBD1	TRBV12-3/TRBV12-4	14	TRBJ2-5	-	TGTGCCAGCAGCGACGGACAGGGTGGAGAGACCCAGTACTTC	CASSDGQGGETQYF
-	TRBV7-8	18	TRBJ2-5	-	TGTGCCAGCAGCTTAGGTGTGGAGCCTAGAATAATTCAAGAGACCCAGTACTTC	CASSLGVEPRIIQETQYF
-	TRBV20-1	16	TRBJ2-3	-	TGCAGTGCTAGTGGATTCCGTTTACGACACACAGATACGCAGGATTTT	CSASGFRLRHTDTQDF
-	TRBV27	15	TRBJ2-3	-	TGTGCCAGCAGTTTTAGTAGGGGGGGCGATGATACGCAGTATTTT	CASSFSRGGDDTQYF
-	TRBV29-1	14	TRBJ2-3	-	TGCAGCATGTCCGTGACAGGGAGGTTAGATACGCAGTATTTT	CSMSVTGRLDTQYF
TRBD1	TRBV29-1	13	TRBJ1-1	once	TGCAGCATTTCCGGGACAGAATACACTGAAGCTTTCTTT	CSISGTEYTEAFF
-	TRBV7-2	16	TRBJ2-1	-	TGTGCCAGCAGCTTAGAATCATGGAGGGGGACCTATGAGCAGTTCTTC	CASSLESWRGTYEQFF
-	TRBV11-2	23	TRBJ2-3	-	-	CASSVGQGYGYTFGSGTTDTQYF
-	TRBV7-9	14	TRBJ2-1	few	TGTGCCAGCAGCTTAACAGGCAGGGGTAGTGAGCAGTTCTTC	CASSLTGRGSEQFF
-	TRBV7-9	16	TRBJ2-2	-	TGTGCCAGCAGCTCACACATGACAGGCTACACCGGGGAGCTGTTTTTT	CASSSHMTGYTGELFF
TRBD1	TRBV20-1	16	TRBJ2-7	-	TGCAGTGCTAGAGTCCACAGGGGAACCCAGTCAGACGAGCAGTACTTC	CSARVHRGTQSDEQYF
-	TRBV7-8	14	TRBJ2-6	-	TGTGCCAGCGGACACCTCTCTGGGGCCAACGTCCTGACTTTC	CASGHLSGANVLTF
TRBD1	TRBV12-3/TRBV12-4	14	TRBJ1-1	-	TGTGCCAGCACCCTTGGACAGGGGGCGGCTGAAGCTTTCTTT	CASTLGQGAAEAFF
-	TRBV9	13	TRBJ2-3	-	TGTGCCAGCAACACGACCCAGGGGGATACGCAGTATTTT	CASNTTQGDTQYF
-	TRBV29-1	13	TRBJ2-7	few	TGCAGCGTTGAAACCAGGGTTAGCTACGAGCAGTACTTC	CSVETRVSYEQYF
-	TRBV5-1	16	TRBJ1-1	few	TGCGCCAGCAGCTTGGTCTCGGGTTACATGAACACTGAAGCTTTCTTT	CASSLVSGYMNTEAFF
-	TRBV4-3	15	TRBJ2-7	few	TGCGCCAGCAGCCAACGTGACAGTAGCTCCTACGAGCAGTACTTC	CASSQRDSSSYEQYF
-	TRBV3-1	15	TRBJ2-1	-	TGTGCCAGCAGCCGACGTGGCGGGGTTGAGGATGAGCAGTTCTTC	CASSRRGGVEDEQFF
-	TRBV4-1	15	TRBJ1-3	-	TGCGCCAGCAGCCAGACCACGGGGGAGCGAAACACCATATATTTT	CASSQTTGERNTIYF
TRBD2	TRBV29-1	13	TRBJ2-1	-	TGCAGCGTTGGGAGCCTGGGAGGGAATGAGCAGTTCTTC	CSVGSLGGNEQFF
TRBD1	TRBV6-2/TRBV6-3	14	TRBJ1-1	-	TGTGCCAGCAAAGGGGGACAGGGGAACACTGAAGCTTTCTTT	CASKGGQGNTEAFF
-	TRBV20-1	13	TRBJ2-5	few	TGCAGTGCTAGTGGACCGTACCAAGAGACCCAGTACTTC	CSASGPYQETQYF
TRBD2	TRBV11-3	16	TRBJ2-7	few	TGTGCCAGCGGAAGGTTGGGGGCTAATTTAGCGGGAGAGCAGTACTTC	CASGRLGANLAGEQYF
-	TRBV7-9	15	TRBJ1-5	-	TGTGCCAGCAGCTTAGATCAGGCAGGGTCACAGCCCCAGCATTTT	CASSLDQAGSQPQHF
-	TRBV29-1	12	TRBJ2-7	many	TGCAGCGTTGGGAGGGACGCCTACGAGCAGTACTTC	CSVGRDAYEQYF
-	TRBV18	16	TRBJ2-3	-	TGTGCCAGCTCACCGGGTGGGGACCCAGCCACAGATACGCAGTATTTT	CASSPGGDPATDTQYF
-	TRBV7-9	13	TRBJ2-7	-	TGTGCCAGCACCCCTAAGGGGGGAGACGAGCAGTACTTC	CASTPKGGDEQYF
-	TRBV25-1	15	TRBJ2-5	-	TGTGCCAGCAGTGAATTTGGTGGAGGTGGAGAGACCCAGTACTTC	CASSEFGGGGETQYF
-	TRBV5-4	17	TRBJ1-2	-	TGTGCCAGCAGCTTGAATTCGGGGGCGCGCGGGGACTATGGCTACACCTTC	CASSLNSGARGDYGYTF